This entry concerns a single T cell receptor beta chain. Antigen specificity is unknown. The record originates from a study of radiation and T cells in renal cell carcinoma. This sample's treatment: treatment-naive control, cytoreductive nephrectomy. Control tumor donors were several females and more than ten males, median age approximately 58 years. Assay used: immunoSEQ multiplex PCR; TCRdb lists only in-frame clones, some missing. The table includes around 16,000 clones, approximately 56% detected once. Overall study results and limits: Compared with controls, irradiated tumors showed greater TCR clonality.

Trimming took 6 bases from V and 5 from J; bases not matched to a gene: 7. Germline-derived CDR1 and CDR2 are MNHNS and SASEGT. CDR3 length: 14 residues. The sample here was tumor tissue, taken from a patient whose treatment was nephrectomy without radiotherapy. The TCR was taken from a middle-aged man with renal cell carcinoma. The rearrangement links TRBV6-1 to TRBJ1-2, with TRBD1 matching over 9 bases. This chain's CDR3 is CASRWDRVPYGYTF. In nucleotides, the CDR3 is TGTGCCAGCAGATGGGACAGGGTCCCTTATGGCTACACCTTC.